The clone carrying this T cell receptor beta chain was seen a handful of times. Its cognate antigen is unknown. The data belong to a study of identical twins. Study findings and constraints: Sharing of beta out-of-frame sequences by twins showed a weaker excess. Out-of-frame alpha sequences common to twins exhibited an excess of low generation probability.

Germline V gives CDR1 MNHNY, CDR2 SVGAGI (reference sequence). Trimming cost V 7 bases and J 5 bases, with 11 bases left between them. This CDR3 contains 13 residues. TCRdb re-derived calls from the 5' RACE reads in MiXCR, one entry per CDR3 protein. The sample contains about 520,000 distinct CDR3 sequences, under 25% of which appear only once. These same data were also listed under a study on T cells expressing NK-cell markers. That work contributes: CD3+CD56+NKG2C+, CD3+CD56+NKG2C- and CD3+CD56-NKG2C+ T cells, once sorted, supplied the TCR beta repertoires. Serological testing identified seven of the eight sequenced donors as HCMV-seropositive and one as seronegative.

The receptor comes from a woman aged 18-29 years in good health. The chain carries TRBV6-6 and TRBJ2-2, with a tentative D call TRBD2 (5 bases). Sequences were obtained from CD4+ T cells sorted from blood. In nucleotides, the CDR3 is TGTGCCAGCACCGTCAGCGGAACCGGGGAGCTGTTTTTT. Translation: CASTVSGTGELFF.